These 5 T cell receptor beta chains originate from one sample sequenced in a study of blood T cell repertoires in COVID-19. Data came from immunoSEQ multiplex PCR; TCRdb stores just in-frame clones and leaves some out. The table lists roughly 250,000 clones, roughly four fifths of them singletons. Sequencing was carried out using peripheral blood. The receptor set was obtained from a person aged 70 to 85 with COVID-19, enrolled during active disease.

The CDR3 here is CSASTGQGRYF. The DNA of the CDR3 is TGCAGTGCTAGTACGGGACAGGGACGTTACTTC. This chain links TRBV20-1 with TRBJ2-7, with 9 bases aligning to TRBD1. This CDR3 has 11 residues. CDR1 is DFQATT and CDR2 is SNEGSKA in the germline V gene (reference sequence). With 3 bases clipped from V and 13 bases from J, the junction kept 7 bases outside the gene matches.

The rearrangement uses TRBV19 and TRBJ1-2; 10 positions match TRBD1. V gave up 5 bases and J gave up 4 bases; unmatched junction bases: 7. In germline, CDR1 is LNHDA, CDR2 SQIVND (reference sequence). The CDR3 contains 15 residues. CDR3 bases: TGTGCCAGTAGTTCGGGGACAGGGGACACCTATGGCTACACCTTC. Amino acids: CASSSGTGDTYGYTF. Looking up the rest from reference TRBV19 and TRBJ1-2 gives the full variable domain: DGGITQSPKYLFRKEGQNVTLSCEQNLNHDAMYWYRQDPGQGLRLIYYSQIVNDFQKGDIAEGYSVSREKKESFPLTVTSAQKNPTAFYLCASSSGTGDTYGYTFGSGTRLTVV.

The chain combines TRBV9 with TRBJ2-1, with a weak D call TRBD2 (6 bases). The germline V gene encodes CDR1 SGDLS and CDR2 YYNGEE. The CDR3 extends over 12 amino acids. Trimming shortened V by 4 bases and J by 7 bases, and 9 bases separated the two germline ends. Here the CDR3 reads CASSPGVNEQFF. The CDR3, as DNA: TGTGCCAGCAGCCCGGGGGTGAATGAGCAGTTCTTC.

The CDR3 here is CASSPGGEQYF. The CDR3, as DNA: TGCGCCAGCAGCCCAGGGGGTGAGCAGTACTTC. V usage is TRBV10-2 and J usage is TRBJ2-7; 7 bases align to TRBD1. Trimming removed 6 bases from V and 7 bases from J; junction bases left unmatched: 3. The CDR3 length is 11 residues. CDR1 and CDR2 (germline): WSHSY, SAAADI.

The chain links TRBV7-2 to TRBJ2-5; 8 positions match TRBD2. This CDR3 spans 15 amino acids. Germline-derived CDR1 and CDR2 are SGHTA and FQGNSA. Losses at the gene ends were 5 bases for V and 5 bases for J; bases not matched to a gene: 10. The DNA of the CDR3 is TGTGCCAGCAGCCCCCCCGGGACTAGAGAGGAGACCCAGTACTTC. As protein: CASSPPGTREETQYF.